The 24 T cell receptor beta chains listed next were all sequenced from one sample in a study of blood T cell repertoires in COVID-19. Method: immunoSEQ multiplex PCR; TCRdb's copy keeps in-frame clones and lacks some. Of under 300,000 clones listed, about 88% are singletons. What was sequenced was peripheral blood. These receptors all come from a human donor with COVID-19, enrolled during active disease. The donor label of this sample is uncertain.

This clone has a single count. The chain employs TRBV27 and TRBJ2-1; 7 bases agree with TRBD1. The CDR3 has 14 residues. V shed 2 bases, J shed 8 bases, and the junction held 6 bases outside the gene matches. Germline lookup yields CDR1 MNHEY and CDR2 SMNVEV (reference sequence). The CDR3 nucleotides are TGTGCCAGCAGTTTAGCTTTTGGGACAGATGAGCAGTTCTTC. It is translated as CASSLAFGTDEQFF.

The J gene is TRBJ2-1, the V gene TRBV5-4; 7 bases fit TRBD2. Germline V gene data show CDR1 as SGHNT and CDR2 as YYREEE (reference sequence). This CDR3 region has 16 residues. The V and J ends lost 6 bases and 0 bases, in that order; junction bases with no gene match: 9. CDR3 in amino acids: CASKPQGGSSYNEQFF. The CDR3 DNA follows: TGTGCCAGCAAACCCCAGGGAGGGAGCTCCTACAATGAGCAGTTCTTC.

The rearrangement uses TRBV4-2 and TRBJ1-4; possibly TRBD1 for D (5 bases). The CDR3 is 15 residues long. With 4 bases removed from V and 8 bases from J, the gap between germline ends came to 17 bases. Germline V lookup: CDR1 LGHNA, CDR2 YNFKEQ. CDR3 in amino acids: CASSPTGGAGEKLFF. Written as DNA, the CDR3 is TGTGCCAGCAGCCCGACCGGCGGGGCTGGGGAAAAACTGTTTTTT.

The chain joins TRBV24-1 to TRBJ2-2, with D perhaps TRBD1 (5 bases). V dropped 8 bases and J dropped 5 bases, with 14 bases sitting between them. The CDR3 length is 14 residues. Germline CDR1 is KGHDR and CDR2 is SFDVKD. As DNA, the CDR3 is TGTGCCACCACAGGGAACCTTCAAACCGGGGAGCTGTTTTTT. Protein: CATTGNLQTGELFF.

This clone appeared a single time. The rearrangement links TRBV6-5 to TRBJ1-2, with TRBD1 as a possible D gene (5 bases). CDR3 length: 14 residues. V shed 2 bases and J shed 5 bases, with 12 bases lying between them. The germline V gene has CDR1 MNHEY and CDR2 SVGAGI. The CDR3 region is CASSYGRSGYGYTF. In nucleotides, the CDR3 is TGTGCCAGCAGTTACGGCAGGTCAGGGTATGGCTACACCTTC.

J is TRBJ1-5 and V is TRBV3-1 (or the pseudogene TRBV3-2); no firm D call. CDR1 is LGHDT, CDR2 YNNKEL, per germline (reference sequence). V was clipped by 1 base and J by 4 bases, with 11 bases between them. The CDR3 length is 15 residues. The DNA of the CDR3 is TGTGCCAGCAGCCAAGGGGTGCGGGAAAATCAGCCCCAGCATTTT. Its translation: CASSQGVRENQPQHF.

The rearrangement uses TRBV5-4 and TRBJ1-1; 7 bases are shared with TRBD1. J lost 4 bases, V lost 4 bases, and 7 bases had no gene match. CDR1 and CDR2 (germline): SGHNT, YYREEE (reference sequence). The CDR3 extends over 14 amino acids. CDR3 protein: CASSLQGVGTEAFF. CDR3 DNA: TGTGCCAGCAGCCTTCAGGGGGTCGGCACTGAAGCTTTCTTT.

The chain recombines TRBV28 with TRBJ1-2, with 8 bases matching TRBD1. V dropped 5 bases and J dropped 4; count of bases not matched to a gene: 12. From germline, CDR1 is MDHEN and CDR2 SYDVKM. The CDR3 runs 16 residues. The CDR3 is CASSNGDRSRIYGYTF. In nucleotides, the CDR3 is TGTGCCAGCAGTAACGGGGACAGGTCCCGTATCTATGGCTACACCTTC.

The chain links TRBV11-2 to TRBJ1-2; 11 bases match TRBD1. The CDR3 is 16 residues long. J gave up 6 bases and V 4 bases, and 10 bases lay outside the gene matches. Germline V lookup: CDR1 SGHAT, CDR2 FQNNGV. CDR3 sequence (DNA): TGTGCCAGCAGCTCGATGGACAGGGGGCGGTCGGATGGCTACACCTTC. Its protein product is CASSSMDRGRSDGYTF. Based on the CDR3 plus reference TRBV11-2 and TRBJ1-2, the full variable domain is EAGVAQSPRYKIIEKRQSVAFWCNPISGHATLYWYQQILGQGPKLLIQFQNNGVVDDSQLPKDRFSAERLKGVDSTLKIQPAKLEDSAVYLCASSSMDRGRSDGYTFGSGTRLTVV.

The genes are TRBV4-3 and TRBJ2-7, with 8 bases matching TRBD1. This CDR3 is 16 amino acids long. Trimming removed 3 bases from V and 8 bases from J; junction bases left unmatched: 15. Looked up from germline, CDR1 is LGHNA and CDR2 is YSLEER. The CDR3 DNA reads TGCGCCAGCAGCCAGGCCGGACAGGGAACCCCCTCCAAGCAGTACTTC. This codes for CASSQAGQGTPSKQYF.

The V and J genes are TRBV4-1 and TRBJ1-5; no firm D call. V gave up 0 bases and J gave up 2 bases, with 11 bases separating them. CDR3 length: 16 residues. CDR1 and CDR2 (germline): MGHRA, YSYEKL. The CDR3 sequence: CASSQDITVGNQPQHF. The CDR3 DNA reads as TGCGCCAGCAGCCAAGATATCACGGTGGGCAATCAGCCCCAGCATTTT.

The rearrangement links TRBV7-2 to TRBJ2-3, with 8 bases matching TRBD2. Germline trimming cut 0 bases from V and 0 bases from J; bases unmatched to any gene: 2. The CDR3 is made up of 16 amino acids. Looked up from germline, CDR1 is SGHTA and CDR2 is FQGNSA. The CDR3 nucleotides read TGTGCCAGCAGCTTAGCTAGCGGGAAAAGCACAGATACGCAGTATTTT. The encoded protein is CASSLASGKSTDTQYF. Supplemented by reference TRBV7-2 and TRBJ2-3, the full variable domain reads GAGVSQSPSNKVTEKGKDVELRCDPISGHTALYWYRQSLGQGLEFLIYFQGNSAPDKSGLPSDRFSAERTGGSVSTLTIQRTQQEDSAVYLCASSLASGKSTDTQYFGPGTRLTVL.

V and J are TRBV4-2 and TRBJ1-4; D uncertain. V lost 3 bases to trimming and J lost 6 bases, with 17 bases between them. The CDR3 has 16 amino acids. Germline values: CDR1 LGHNA, CDR2 YNFKEQ. The CDR3 region has the DNA TGTGCCAGCAGCCAGGGAGAACGGAGTCCTTATGAAAAACTGTTTTTT. Amino acid sequence: CASSQGERSPYEKLFF.

The chain links TRBV7-3 to TRBJ2-5; 7 positions agree with TRBD2. Germline assignment: CDR1 SGHTA and CDR2 FQGTGA. This CDR3 contains 15 residues. J lost 1 base, V lost 5 bases, and 7 bases had no gene match. The chain's CDR3 is CASSATPGGQETQYF. The CDR3, as DNA: TGTGCCAGCAGCGCCACGCCGGGAGGCCAAGAGACCCAGTACTTC.

In DNA, the CDR3 is TGTGCCAGCAGTTTACGGGACAGGGCCTACAATGAGCAGTTCTTC. It specifies CASSLRDRAYNEQFF. The rearrangement joins TRBV27 to TRBJ2-1; TRBD1 matches 9 bases. The V and J ends lost 2 bases and 2 bases, in that order; junction bases with no gene match: 1. Germline V gene lookup returns CDR1 MNHEY and CDR2 SMNVEV (reference sequence). The CDR3 is 15 residues long.

The gene calls are TRBV5-1 and TRBJ2-7, with 9 positions matching TRBD1. The V gene's germline CDR1 is SGHRS and CDR2 YFSETQ. J was trimmed by 3 bases and V by 5 bases; bases with no gene match: 9. The CDR3 spans 15 residues. The CDR3 DNA follows: TGCGCCAGCAGGCCCGGGACAGGGTTATTCTACGAGCAGTACTTC. It translates to CASRPGTGLFYEQYF.

This rearrangement joins TRBV19 to TRBJ1-1; perhaps TRBD1 as D (5 bases). Trimming cost V 2 bases and J 0 bases, with 7 bases left between them. Germline CDR1 reads LNHDA; CDR2 reads SQIVND (reference sequence). This CDR3 is 14 amino acids long. The DNA for the CDR3 is TGTGCCAGTAGTATAAGGGGAATGAACACTGAAGCTTTCTTT. Encoded protein: CASSIRGMNTEAFF.

The genes are TRBV3-1 (or the pseudogene TRBV3-2) and TRBJ2-5, with a tentative D call TRBD2 (5 bases). The length of the CDR3 is 15 residues. The V gene lost 0 bases and the J gene lost 1 base, with 9 bases spanning the gap. Germline values: CDR1 LGHDT, CDR2 YNNKEL (reference sequence). Here the CDR3 DNA reads TGTGCCAGCAGCCAAGATCCGGGATCCCAAGAGACCCAGTACTTC. This translates into CASSQDPGSQETQYF.

CDR3 region: CASSFSQGGDTQYF. The CDR3 DNA follows: TGTGCCAGCAGCTTTTCGCAGGGAGGAGATACGCAGTATTTT. The chain employs TRBV7-2 and TRBJ2-3, with D perhaps TRBD2 (6 bases). The CDR3 is 14 amino acids. Between the trimmed V and J ends, which lost 3 bases and 5 bases, there was a span of 12 bases. The V gene's germline CDR1 is SGHTA and CDR2 FQGNSA.

The chain carries TRBV6-5 and TRBJ1-1; D unclear. This CDR3 comprises 14 residues. Trimming removed 0 bases at V and 5 bases at J, with 10 bases between. The germline CDR1 and CDR2 sequences are MNHEY and SVGAGI. CDR3 nucleotide sequence: TGTGCCAGCAGTTACTCGAATCGGGTGACTGAAGCTTTCTTT. It codes for CASSYSNRVTEAFF.

V gene TRBV7-8 combines with J gene TRBJ1-5; no clear D. The CDR3 is made up of 16 amino acids. Germline assignment: CDR1 SGHVS and CDR2 FQNEAQ. Trimming pared 1 base from V and 0 bases from J, leaving 10 bases between. CDR3 nucleotide sequence: TGTGCCAGCAGCTTAGTAAACGGGTATAGCAATCAGCCCCAGCATTTT. This sequence encodes CASSLVNGYSNQPQHF.

This clone was observed at least ten times. In DNA, the CDR3 is TGTGCCAGCAGACCGGGACTAGCGGGGTACGAGCAGTACTTC. Translating gives CASRPGLAGYEQYF. V is TRBV28 and J is TRBJ2-7; 13 nucleotides line up with TRBD2. CDR1 and CDR2 (germline): MDHEN, SYDVKM. This CDR3 contains 14 residues. After removal of 6 bases from V and 4 bases from J, the junction contained 3 bases not matched to a gene.

This chain joins TRBV10-1 and TRBJ2-1; 7 bases fit TRBD2. CDR1 is WNHNN and CDR2 is SYGVQD in the germline V gene (reference sequence). CDR3 size: 16 residues. V was pared by 3 bases and J by 4 bases, with 9 bases of the junction left unmatched. The CDR3 protein is CASSDSGGGPYNEQFF. The CDR3 region has the DNA TGCGCCAGCAGTGACTCGGGCGGGGGACCTTACAATGAGCAGTTCTTC.

The chain links TRBV5-1 to TRBJ2-7, with 7 bases identical to TRBD1. CDR1 SGHRS and CDR2 YFSETQ come from the germline V gene. This CDR3 is 14 amino acids long. After removal of 2 bases from V and 5 bases from J, the junction contained 7 bases not matched to a gene. The CDR3 nucleotides read TGCGCCAGCAGCTTTCGACAGGGAAGCGACGAGCAGTACTTC. It is translated as CASSFRQGSDEQYF.